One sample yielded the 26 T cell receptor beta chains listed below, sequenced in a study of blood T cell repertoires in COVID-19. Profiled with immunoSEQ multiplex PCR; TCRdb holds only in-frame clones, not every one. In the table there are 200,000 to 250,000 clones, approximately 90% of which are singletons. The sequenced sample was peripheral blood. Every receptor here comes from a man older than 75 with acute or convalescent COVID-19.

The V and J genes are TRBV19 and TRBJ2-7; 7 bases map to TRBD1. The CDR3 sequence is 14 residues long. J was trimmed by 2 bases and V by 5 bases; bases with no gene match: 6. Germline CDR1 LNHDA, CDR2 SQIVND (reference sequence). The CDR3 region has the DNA TGTGCCAGTAGTCCCACGGGACAGACCTACGAGCAGTACTTC. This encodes CASSPTGQTYEQYF.

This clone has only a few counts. The CDR3 loop reads CASSQEFRGFQETQYF. The DNA of the CDR3 is TGTGCCAGCAGCCAAGAATTCAGGGGGTTCCAAGAGACCCAGTACTTC. V is TRBV3-1 (or the pseudogene TRBV3-2) and J is TRBJ2-5, with 7 positions matching TRBD1. The CDR3 has 16 amino acids. The V and J ends lost 0 bases and 1 base, in that order; junction bases with no gene match: 5. Looked up from germline, CDR1 is LGHDT and CDR2 is YNNKEL (reference sequence).

CDR3 sequence (DNA): TGTGCCAGCGGGACAGGGGGCACTGAAGCTTTCTTT. It yields the protein CASGTGGTEAFF. The J gene is TRBJ1-1, the V gene TRBV28, with TRBD1 matching over 11 bases. Unmatched junction bases numbered 0, after V lost 8 bases and J lost 4 bases. The CDR3 loop spans 12 amino acids. Germline CDR1 and CDR2: MDHEN and SYDVKM.

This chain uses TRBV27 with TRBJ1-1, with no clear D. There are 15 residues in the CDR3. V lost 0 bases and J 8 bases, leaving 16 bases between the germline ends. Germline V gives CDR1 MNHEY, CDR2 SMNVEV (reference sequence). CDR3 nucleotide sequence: TGTGCCAGCAGTTTATCGCCTTCCACCGGGTCGGAAGCTTTCTTT. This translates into CASSLSPSTGSEAFF.

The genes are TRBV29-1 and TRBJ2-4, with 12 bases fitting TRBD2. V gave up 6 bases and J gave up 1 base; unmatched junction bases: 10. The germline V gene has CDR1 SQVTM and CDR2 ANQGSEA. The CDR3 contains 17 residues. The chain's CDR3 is CSVPTSGRTIAKNIQYF. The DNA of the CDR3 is TGCAGCGTCCCGACTAGCGGGAGAACGATCGCCAAAAACATTCAGTACTTC.

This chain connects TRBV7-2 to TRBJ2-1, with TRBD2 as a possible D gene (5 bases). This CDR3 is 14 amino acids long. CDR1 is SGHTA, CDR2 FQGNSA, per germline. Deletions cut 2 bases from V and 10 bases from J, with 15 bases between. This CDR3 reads CASSLSLRVGEQFF. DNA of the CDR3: TGTGCCAGCAGCTTAAGTTTGAGGGTGGGGGAGCAGTTCTTC.

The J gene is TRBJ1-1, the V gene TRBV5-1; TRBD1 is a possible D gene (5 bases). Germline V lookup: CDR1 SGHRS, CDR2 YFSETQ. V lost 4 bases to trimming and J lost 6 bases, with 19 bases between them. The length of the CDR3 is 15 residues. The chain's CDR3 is CASSTRGGGFSEAFF. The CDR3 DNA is TGCGCCAGCAGCACCCGGGGGGGAGGATTCTCTGAAGCTTTCTTT.

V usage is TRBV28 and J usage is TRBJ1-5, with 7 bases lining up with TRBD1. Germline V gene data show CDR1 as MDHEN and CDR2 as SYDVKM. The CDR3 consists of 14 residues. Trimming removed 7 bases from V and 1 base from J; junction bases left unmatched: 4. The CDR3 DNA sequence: TGTGCCAGCACCGGACAGGAAAGCAATCAGCCCCAGCATTTT. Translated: CASTGQESNQPQHF.

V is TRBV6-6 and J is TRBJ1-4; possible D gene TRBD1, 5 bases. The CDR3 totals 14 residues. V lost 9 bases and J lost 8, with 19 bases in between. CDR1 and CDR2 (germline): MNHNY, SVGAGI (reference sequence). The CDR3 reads CASTGGVIGEKLFF. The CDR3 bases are TGTGCCAGTACTGGAGGGGTCATCGGAGAAAAACTGTTTTTT.

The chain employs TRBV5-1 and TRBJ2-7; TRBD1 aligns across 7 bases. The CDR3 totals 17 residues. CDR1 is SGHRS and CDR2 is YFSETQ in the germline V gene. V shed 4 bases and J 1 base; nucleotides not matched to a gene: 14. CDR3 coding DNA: TGCGCCAGCAGCCAAACCCCTTGGGGGACAGAGTCCTACGAGCAGTACTTC. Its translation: CASSQTPWGTESYEQYF.

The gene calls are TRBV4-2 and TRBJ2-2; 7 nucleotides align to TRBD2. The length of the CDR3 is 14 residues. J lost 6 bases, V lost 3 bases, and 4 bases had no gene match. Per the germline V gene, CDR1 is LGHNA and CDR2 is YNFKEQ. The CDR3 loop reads CASSHTSEAGELFF. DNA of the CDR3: TGTGCCAGCAGCCACACTAGCGAGGCCGGGGAGCTGTTTTTT.

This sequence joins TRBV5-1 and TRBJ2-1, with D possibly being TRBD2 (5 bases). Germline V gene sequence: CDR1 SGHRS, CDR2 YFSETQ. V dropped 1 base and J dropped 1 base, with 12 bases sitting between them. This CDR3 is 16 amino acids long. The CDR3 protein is CASSLSGLASYNEQFF. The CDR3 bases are TGCGCCAGCAGCTTGTCGGGGTTAGCTTCCTACAATGAGCAGTTCTTC. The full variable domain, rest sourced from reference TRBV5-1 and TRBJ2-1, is KAGVTQTPRYLIKTRGQQVTLSCSPISGHRSVSWYQQTPGQGLQFLFEYFSETQRNKGNFPGRFSGRQFSNSRSEMNVSTLELGDSALYLCASSLSGLASYNEQFFGPGTRLTVL.

DNA of the CDR3: TGCGCCAGCAGCCAAGATTCGGGAAATGAAAAACTGTTTTTT. It yields the protein CASSQDSGNEKLFF. The rearrangement joins TRBV4-3 to TRBJ1-4; D unresolved. V was trimmed by 0 bases and J by 5 bases, leaving 7 bases between them. The CDR3 sequence is 14 residues long. CDR1 and CDR2 (germline): LGHNA, YSLEER.

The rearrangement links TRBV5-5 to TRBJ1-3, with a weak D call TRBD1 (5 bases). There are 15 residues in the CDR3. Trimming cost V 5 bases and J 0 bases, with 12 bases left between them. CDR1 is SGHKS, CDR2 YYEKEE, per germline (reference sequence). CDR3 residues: CASRETALSGNTIYF. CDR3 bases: TGTGCCAGCAGGGAGACAGCCCTCTCTGGAAACACCATATATTTT.

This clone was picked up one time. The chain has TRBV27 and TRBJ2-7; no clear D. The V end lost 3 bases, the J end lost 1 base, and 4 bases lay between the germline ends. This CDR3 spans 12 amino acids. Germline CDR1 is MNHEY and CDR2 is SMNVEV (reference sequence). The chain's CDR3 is CASSFLSYEQYF. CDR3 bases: TGTGCCAGCAGTTTCCTGTCCTACGAGCAGTACTTC.

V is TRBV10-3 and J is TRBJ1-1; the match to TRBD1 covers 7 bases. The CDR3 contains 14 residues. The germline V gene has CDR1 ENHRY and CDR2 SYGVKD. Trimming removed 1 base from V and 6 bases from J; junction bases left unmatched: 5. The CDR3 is CAISELGDSAEAFF. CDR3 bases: TGTGCCATCAGTGAGTTGGGGGACAGCGCTGAAGCTTTCTTT.

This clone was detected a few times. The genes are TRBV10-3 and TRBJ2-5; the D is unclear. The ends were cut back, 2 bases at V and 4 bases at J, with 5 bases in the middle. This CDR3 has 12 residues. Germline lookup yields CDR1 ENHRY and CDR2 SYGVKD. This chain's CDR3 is CAISEPGETQYF. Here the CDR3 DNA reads TGTGCCATCAGTGAGCCGGGAGAGACCCAGTACTTC.

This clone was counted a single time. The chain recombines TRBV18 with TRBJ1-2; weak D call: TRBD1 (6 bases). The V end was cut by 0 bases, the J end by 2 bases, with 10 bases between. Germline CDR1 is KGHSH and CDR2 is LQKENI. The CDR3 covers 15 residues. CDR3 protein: CASSPPQGTNYGYTF. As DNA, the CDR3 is TGTGCCAGCTCACCACCCCAGGGGACAAACTATGGCTACACCTTC.

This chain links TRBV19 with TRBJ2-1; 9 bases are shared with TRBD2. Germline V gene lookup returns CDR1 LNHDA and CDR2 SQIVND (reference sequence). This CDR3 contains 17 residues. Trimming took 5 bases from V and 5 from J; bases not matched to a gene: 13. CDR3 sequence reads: CASSHPAGTSRNNEQFF. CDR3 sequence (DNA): TGTGCCAGTAGTCACCCGGCCGGGACTAGCAGAAACAATGAGCAGTTCTTC.

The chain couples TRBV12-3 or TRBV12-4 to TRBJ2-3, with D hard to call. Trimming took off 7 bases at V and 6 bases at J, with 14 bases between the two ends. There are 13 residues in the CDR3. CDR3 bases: TGTGCCAGCAACGTCCGACTCGGGGATACGCAGTATTTT. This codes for CASNVRLGDTQYF.

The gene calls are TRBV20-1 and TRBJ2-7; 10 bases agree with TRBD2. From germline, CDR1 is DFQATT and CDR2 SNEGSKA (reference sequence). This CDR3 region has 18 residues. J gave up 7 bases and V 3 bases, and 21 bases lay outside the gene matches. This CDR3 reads CSASSRTSGVGPNKEQYF. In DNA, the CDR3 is TGCAGTGCTAGTTCCCGGACTAGCGGTGTAGGTCCCAACAAGGAGCAGTACTTC.

CDR3 DNA: TGTGCCAGCAGTGAAGCCGGAGGGAGCTATGGCTACACCTTC. This translates into CASSEAGGSYGYTF. This chain connects TRBV6-1 to TRBJ1-2, with D uncertain. Between the trimmed V and J ends, which lost 0 bases and 4 bases, there was a span of 9 bases. The CDR3 is made up of 14 amino acids. Germline V CDR1 and CDR2: MNHNS, SASEGT.

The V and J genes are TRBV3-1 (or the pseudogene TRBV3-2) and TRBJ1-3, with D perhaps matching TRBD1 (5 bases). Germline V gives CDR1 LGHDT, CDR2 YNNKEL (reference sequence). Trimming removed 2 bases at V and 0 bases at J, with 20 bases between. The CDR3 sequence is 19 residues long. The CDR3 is CASSQRVTGGRSSGNTIYF. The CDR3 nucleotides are TGTGCCAGCAGCCAAAGGGTGACCGGGGGACGGAGCTCTGGAAACACCATATATTTT.

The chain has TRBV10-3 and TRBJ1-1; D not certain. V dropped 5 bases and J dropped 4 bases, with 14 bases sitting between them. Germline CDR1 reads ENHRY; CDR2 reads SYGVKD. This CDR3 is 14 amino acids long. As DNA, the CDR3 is TGTGCCATCAGTAACGGGGAAGGGATCACTGAAGCTTTCTTT. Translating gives CAISNGEGITEAFF.

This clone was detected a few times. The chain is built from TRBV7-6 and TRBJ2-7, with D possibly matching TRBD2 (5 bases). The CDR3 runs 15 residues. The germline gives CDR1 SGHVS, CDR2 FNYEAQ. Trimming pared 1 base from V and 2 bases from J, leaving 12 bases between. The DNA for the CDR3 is TGTGCCAGCAGCTTAGGTAGCGACGTAGCCTACGAGCAGTACTTC. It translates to CASSLGSDVAYEQYF.

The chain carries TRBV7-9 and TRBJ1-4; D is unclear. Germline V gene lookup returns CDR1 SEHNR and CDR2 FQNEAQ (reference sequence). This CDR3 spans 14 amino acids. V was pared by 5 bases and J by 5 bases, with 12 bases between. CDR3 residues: CASSPGPANEKLFF. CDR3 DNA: TGTGCCAGCAGCCCTGGGCCGGCAAATGAAAAACTGTTTTTT.